Shown below are 9 T cell receptor beta chains from a single sample sequenced in a study of CD4 T cell repertoires in COVID-19. Method: immunoSEQ multiplex PCR; TCRdb's copy keeps in-frame clones and lacks some. The sample lists fewer than 100,000 clones, 83% occurring once. This sample comprised CD4+ T cells from peripheral blood, obtained after recovery from COVID-19. The source of these receptors is a human donor who had COVID-19.

The chain combines TRBV5-1 with TRBJ2-7; TRBD2 matches 13 bases. Germline CDR1 and CDR2: SGHRS and YFSETQ. This CDR3 has 14 residues. With V trimmed by 3 bases and J by 5 bases, 2 bases remained unmatched. CDR3 residues: CASSYGLAGDEQYF. CDR3 DNA sequence: TGCGCCAGCAGCTACGGACTAGCGGGAGACGAGCAGTACTTC.

The chain is built from TRBV19 and TRBJ1-2; 7 bases map to TRBD1. The V gene's germline CDR1 is LNHDA and CDR2 SQIVND (reference sequence). This CDR3 is built from 14 residues. The V gene end was trimmed by 4 bases and the J gene end by 5 bases; junction bases not matched to a gene: 7. CDR3 loop: CASSREGARYGYTF. The CDR3 bases are TGTGCCAGTAGTAGGGAGGGGGCTAGATATGGCTACACCTTC.

This clone was recorded once. The gene calls are TRBV28 and TRBJ2-4, with no clear D. V lost 6 bases and J lost 0, with 15 bases in between. CDR1 and CDR2 from the germline V gene are MDHEN and SYDVKM. This CDR3 has 16 residues. The CDR3 nucleotides read TGTGCCAGCAGCTCTACACCGGCGGAAGCCAAAAACATTCAGTACTTC. Encoded protein: CASSSTPAEAKNIQYF.

The V and J genes are TRBV9 and TRBJ1-3, with 7 bases that match TRBD1. The CDR3 covers 15 residues. J lost 2 bases, V lost 6 bases, and 8 bases had no gene match. Germline V gives CDR1 SGDLS, CDR2 YYNGEE. The CDR3 spells CASTRQGAAGNTIYF. CDR3 in DNA: TGTGCCAGCACCAGACAGGGCGCGGCTGGAAACACCATATATTTT.

The chain has TRBV6-5 and TRBJ2-3; 7 positions agree with TRBD2. V was pared by 6 bases and J by 5 bases, with 8 bases of the junction left unmatched. This CDR3 is built from 14 residues. Germline lookup yields CDR1 MNHEY and CDR2 SVGAGI. The CDR3 coding sequence is TGTGCCAGCAGCCCGGGCGGGGGAATAGATACGCAGTATTTT. Protein sequence: CASSPGGGIDTQYF.

The rearrangement joins TRBV2 to TRBJ1-2; TRBD1 matches 10 bases. The CDR3 has 15 amino acids. The V gene's germline CDR1 is SNHLY and CDR2 FYNNEI. J was trimmed by 5 bases and V by 2 bases; bases with no gene match: 5. The CDR3 loop is CASSEPGTGAYGYTF. The CDR3 region has the DNA TGTGCCAGCAGTGAACCGGGGACAGGGGCTTATGGCTACACCTTC.

This rearrangement joins TRBV18 to TRBJ2-7, with no clear D. With 1 base removed from V and 5 bases from J, the gap between germline ends came to 6 bases. CDR3 length equals 12 residues. Germline values: CDR1 KGHSH, CDR2 LQKENI. The CDR3 nucleotides are TGTGCCAGCTCACCACAGGCCCACGAGCAGTACTTC. Protein product: CASSPQAHEQYF. Filled out from reference TRBV18 and TRBJ2-7, the complete variable domain reads NAGVMQNPRHLVRRRGQEARLRCSPMKGHSHVYWYRQLPEEGLKFMVYLQKENIIDESGMPKERFSAEFPKEGPSILRIQQVVRGDSAAYFCASSPQAHEQYFGPGTRLTVT.

The chain uses TRBV2 and TRBJ2-3; the D gene is possibly TRBD1 (6 bases). Germline values: CDR1 SNHLY, CDR2 FYNNEI. CDR3 length: 15 residues. V was shortened by 1 base and J by 3 bases, with 11 bases between the two germline ends. Here the CDR3 reads CASSEGQQGTDTQYF. CDR3 sequence (DNA): TGTGCCAGCAGTGAAGGCCAACAGGGAACAGATACGCAGTATTTT.

This clone appeared once. V gene TRBV27 combines with J gene TRBJ2-2; D is unresolved. The CDR3 spans 14 residues. Germline CDR1 MNHEY, CDR2 SMNVEV (reference sequence). The V and J ends lost 7 bases and 0 bases respectively, with 9 bases between them. CDR3 sequence (DNA): TGTGCCAGCAAGCACGGGTCGAACACCGGGGAGCTGTTTTTT. Its translation is CASKHGSNTGELFF.